Given below is one T cell receptor (beta chain) in context. Germline V gives CDR1 WNHNN, CDR2 SYGVQD (reference sequence). The CDR3 totals 13 residues. V shed 10 bases and J 6 bases; nucleotides not matched to a gene: 6. Libraries were prepared by immunoSEQ multiplex PCR; TCRdb keeps only in-frame clonotypes and omits some of them. The sample yields roughly 5,000 clones, 94% seen once. This specimen comes from a study of T cells after posttransplantation cyclophosphamide. This chain connects TRBV10-1 to TRBJ2-3, with TRBD2 matching 11 bases. The TCR sequence derives from a woman between 55 and 75 years old in good health, CMV-negative, and a related stem cell transplant donor. The specimen was CD4+ T cells sorted from bone marrow. CDR3 residues: CATLAGEGDTQYF. CDR3 sequence (DNA): TGCGCCACACTAGCGGGAGAGGGGGATACGCAGTATTTT.